Listed here is a single T cell receptor beta chain. No antigen is known for it. In the same sample, other DNA sequences code for this CDR3. Use of 60 Vbeta and 13 Jbeta primers characterized the PCR. Profiled with immunoSEQ multiplex PCR; TCRdb holds only in-frame clones, not every one. The sample shows fewer than 200,000 clones, 70% to 90% of them seen only once. The CDR3 spans 13 residues. The V and J ends lost 3 bases and 2 bases respectively, with 8 bases between them. Per the germline V gene, CDR1 is MDHEN and CDR2 is SYDVKM. This sample was taken from a study of cytomegalovirus exposure and HLA in healthy donors. Overall study findings and caveats: Exclusion applied to some V segments, including TRBV6-2 and TRBV6-3, as they were indistinguishable. Reports described diagnosis of cytomegalovirus status by the classifier as highly specific and sensitive.

In nominal health when sampled, donors likely had unrecorded immune exposures nonetheless. The source material was PBMCs. This sequence originates from a woman younger than 30 in good health and CMV-seronegative. The chain couples TRBV28 to TRBJ2-7, with TRBD1 as a possible D gene (5 bases). This CDR3 reads CASSLRTPYEQYF. The DNA for the CDR3 is TGTGCCAGCAGTTTGCGGACACCCTACGAGCAGTACTTC.